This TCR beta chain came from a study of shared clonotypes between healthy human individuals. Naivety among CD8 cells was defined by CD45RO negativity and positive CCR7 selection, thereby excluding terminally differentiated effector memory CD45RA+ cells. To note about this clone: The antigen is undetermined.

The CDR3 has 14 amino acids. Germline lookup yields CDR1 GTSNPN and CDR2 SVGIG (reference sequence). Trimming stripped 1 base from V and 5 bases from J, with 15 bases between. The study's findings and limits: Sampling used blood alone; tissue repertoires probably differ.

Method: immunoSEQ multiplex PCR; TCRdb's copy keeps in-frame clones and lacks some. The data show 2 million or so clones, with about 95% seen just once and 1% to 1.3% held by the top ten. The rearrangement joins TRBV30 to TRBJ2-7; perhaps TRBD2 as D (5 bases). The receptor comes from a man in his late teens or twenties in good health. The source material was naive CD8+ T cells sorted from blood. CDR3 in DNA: TGTGCCTGGAGTGGGTGGGAGACGGTAGACGAGCAGTACTTC. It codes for CAWSGWETVDEQYF. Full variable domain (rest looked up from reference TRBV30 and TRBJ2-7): SQTIHQWPATLVQPVGSPLSLECTVEGTSNPNLYWYRQAAGRGLQLLFYSVGIGQISSEVPQNLSASRPQDRQFILSSKKLLLSDSGFYLCAWSGWETVDEQYFGPGTRLTVT.